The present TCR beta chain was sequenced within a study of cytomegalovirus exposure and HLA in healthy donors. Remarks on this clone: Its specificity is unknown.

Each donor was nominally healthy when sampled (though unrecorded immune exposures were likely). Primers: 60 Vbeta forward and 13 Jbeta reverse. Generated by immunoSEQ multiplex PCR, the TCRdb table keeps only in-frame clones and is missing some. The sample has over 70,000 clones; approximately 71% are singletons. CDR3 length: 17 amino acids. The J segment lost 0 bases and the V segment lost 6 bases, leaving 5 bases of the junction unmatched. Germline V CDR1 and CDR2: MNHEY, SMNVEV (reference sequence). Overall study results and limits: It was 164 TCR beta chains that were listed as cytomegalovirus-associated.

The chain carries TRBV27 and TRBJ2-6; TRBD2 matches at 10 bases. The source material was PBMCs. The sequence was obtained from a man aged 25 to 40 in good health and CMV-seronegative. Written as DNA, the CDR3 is TGTGCCAGCAGCCTAGGACTAGCGGACTCTGGGGCCAACGTCCTGACTTTC. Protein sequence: CASSLGLADSGANVLTF.